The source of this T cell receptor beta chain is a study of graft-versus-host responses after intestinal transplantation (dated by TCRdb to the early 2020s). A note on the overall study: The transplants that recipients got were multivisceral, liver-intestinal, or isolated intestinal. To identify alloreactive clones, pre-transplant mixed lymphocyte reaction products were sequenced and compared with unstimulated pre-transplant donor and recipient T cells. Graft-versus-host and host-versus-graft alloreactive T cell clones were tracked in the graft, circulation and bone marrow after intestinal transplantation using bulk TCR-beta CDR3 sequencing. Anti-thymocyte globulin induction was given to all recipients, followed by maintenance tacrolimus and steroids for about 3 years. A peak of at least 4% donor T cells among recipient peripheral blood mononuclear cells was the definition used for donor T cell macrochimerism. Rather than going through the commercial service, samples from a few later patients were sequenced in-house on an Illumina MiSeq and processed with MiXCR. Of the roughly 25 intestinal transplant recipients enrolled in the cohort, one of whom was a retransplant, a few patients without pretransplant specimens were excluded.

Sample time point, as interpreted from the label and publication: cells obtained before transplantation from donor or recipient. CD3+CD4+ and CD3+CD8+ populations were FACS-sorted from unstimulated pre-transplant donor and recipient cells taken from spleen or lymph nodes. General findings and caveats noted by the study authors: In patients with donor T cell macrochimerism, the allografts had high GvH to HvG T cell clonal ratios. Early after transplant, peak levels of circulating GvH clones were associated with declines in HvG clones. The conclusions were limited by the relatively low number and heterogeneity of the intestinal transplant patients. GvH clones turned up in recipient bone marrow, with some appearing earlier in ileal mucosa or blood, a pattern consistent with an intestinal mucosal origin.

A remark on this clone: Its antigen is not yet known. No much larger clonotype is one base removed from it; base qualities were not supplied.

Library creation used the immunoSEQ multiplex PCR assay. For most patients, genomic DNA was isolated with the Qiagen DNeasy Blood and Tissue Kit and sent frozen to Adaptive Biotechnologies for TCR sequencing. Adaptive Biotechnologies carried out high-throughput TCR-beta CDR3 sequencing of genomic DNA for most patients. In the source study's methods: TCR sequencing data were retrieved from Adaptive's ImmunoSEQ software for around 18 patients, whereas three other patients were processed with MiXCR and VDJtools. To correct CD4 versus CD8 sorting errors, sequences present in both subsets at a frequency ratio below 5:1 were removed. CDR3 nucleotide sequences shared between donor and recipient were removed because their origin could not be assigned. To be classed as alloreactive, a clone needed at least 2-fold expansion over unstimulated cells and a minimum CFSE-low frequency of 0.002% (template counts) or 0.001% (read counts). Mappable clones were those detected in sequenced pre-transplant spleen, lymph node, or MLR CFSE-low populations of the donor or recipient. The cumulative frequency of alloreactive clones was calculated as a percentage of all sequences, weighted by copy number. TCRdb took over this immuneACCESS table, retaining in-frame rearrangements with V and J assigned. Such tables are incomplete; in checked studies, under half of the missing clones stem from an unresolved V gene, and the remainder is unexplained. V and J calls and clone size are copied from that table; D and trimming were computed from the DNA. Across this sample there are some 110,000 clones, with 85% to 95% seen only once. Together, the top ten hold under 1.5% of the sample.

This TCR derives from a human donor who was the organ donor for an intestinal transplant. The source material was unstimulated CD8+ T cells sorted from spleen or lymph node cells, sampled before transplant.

The CDR3 loop reads CASSLAQGLWTYEQYF. The DNA sequence follows: TGCGCCAGCAGCTTGGCCCAGGGTCTCTGGACCTACGAGCAGTACTTC. The V and J genes are TRBV5-1 and TRBJ2-7; TRBD1 might be the D gene, on 5 matching bases. V drops 0 bases and J drops 2 bases, leaving 15 bases in between. The CDR3 goes from the cysteine to the phenylalanine over 16 residues. The read is trimmed to its CDR3 DNA, 48 bases read in frame from base 1. CDR1 and CDR2, per the germline V gene, are SGHRS and YFSETQ.